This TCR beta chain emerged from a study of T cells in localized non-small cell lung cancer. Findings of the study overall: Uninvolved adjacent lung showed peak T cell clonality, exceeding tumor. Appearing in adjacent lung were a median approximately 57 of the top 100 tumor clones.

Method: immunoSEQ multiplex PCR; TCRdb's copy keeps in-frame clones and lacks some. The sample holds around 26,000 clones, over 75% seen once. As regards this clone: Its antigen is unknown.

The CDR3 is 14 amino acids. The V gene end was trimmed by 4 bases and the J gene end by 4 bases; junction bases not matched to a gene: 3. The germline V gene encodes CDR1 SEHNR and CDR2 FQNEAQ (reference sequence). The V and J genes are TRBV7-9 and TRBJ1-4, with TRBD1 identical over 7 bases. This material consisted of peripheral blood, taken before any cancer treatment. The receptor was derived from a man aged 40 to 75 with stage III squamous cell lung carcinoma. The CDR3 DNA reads TGTGCCAGCAGCTCGCGACAGGGTAATGAAAAACTGTTTTTT. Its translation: CASSSRQGNEKLFF.